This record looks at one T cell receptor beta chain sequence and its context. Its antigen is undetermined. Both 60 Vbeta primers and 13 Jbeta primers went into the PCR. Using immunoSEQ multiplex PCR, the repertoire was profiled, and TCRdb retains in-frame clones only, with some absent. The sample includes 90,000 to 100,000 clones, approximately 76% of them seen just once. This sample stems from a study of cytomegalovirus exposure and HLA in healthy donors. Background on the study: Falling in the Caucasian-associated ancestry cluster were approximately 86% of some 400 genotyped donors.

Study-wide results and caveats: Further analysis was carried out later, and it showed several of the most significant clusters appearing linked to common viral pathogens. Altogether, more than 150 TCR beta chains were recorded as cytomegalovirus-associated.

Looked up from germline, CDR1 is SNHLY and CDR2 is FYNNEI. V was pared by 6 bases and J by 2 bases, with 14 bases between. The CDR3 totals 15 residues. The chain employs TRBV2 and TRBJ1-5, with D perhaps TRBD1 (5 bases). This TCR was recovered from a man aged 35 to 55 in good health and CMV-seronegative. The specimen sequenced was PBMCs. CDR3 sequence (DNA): TGTGCCAGCAGCGATCAGGGTATCGGCAATCAGCCCCAGCATTTT. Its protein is CASSDQGIGNQPQHF.